The 21 T cell receptor beta chains given below trace back to one sample, sequenced in a study of cytomegalovirus exposure and HLA in healthy donors. Researchers ran the PCR with 60 Vbeta and 13 Jbeta primers. Repertoires were generated with immunoSEQ multiplex PCR, while TCRdb's copy carries only in-frame clones and drops some. The sample shows some 110,000 clones, about 80% of them seen only once. The sample was PBMCs. Receptor source: a man between 40 and 49 years old in good health and CMV-seronegative.

This clone was picked up one time. The CDR3 here is CASSTGGGSDTQYF. CDR3 coding DNA: TGCGCCAGCAGCACGGGCGGGGGATCAGATACGCAGTATTTT. The chain combines TRBV5-1 with TRBJ2-3; 7 bases match TRBD2. CDR1 is SGHRS, CDR2 YFSETQ, per germline. The CDR3 loop spans 14 amino acids. V lost 4 bases and J lost 4; bases outside the gene matches: 6.

This chain joins TRBV4-2 and TRBJ1-1; 11 bases fit TRBD1. Germline CDR1 is LGHNA and CDR2 is YNFKEQ. This CDR3 contains 12 residues. V was clipped by 11 bases and J by 8 bases; unmatched bases: 7. Here the CDR3 DNA reads TGTGCCGCAGCGGGACAGGGGGTCGAAGCTTTCTTT. Protein product: CAAAGQGVEAFF.

Concerning this clone itself: At one end the junction does not follow the germline gene, possibly because of a read error. The CDR3 region is CASSLTDSVETQYF. Written as DNA, the CDR3 is TGTGCCAGCAGTTTAACTGACTCGGTAGAGACCCAGTACTTC. The chain uses TRBV7-3 and TRBJ2-5; D is undetermined. Germline-derived CDR1 and CDR2 are SGHTA and FQGTGA. The CDR3 is 14 amino acids.

The rearrangement links TRBV11-2 to TRBJ2-1; TRBD1 might be the D (5 bases). In germline, CDR1 is SGHAT, CDR2 FQNNGV. The V end lost 6 bases, the J end lost 7 bases, and 13 bases lay between the germline ends. This CDR3 has 13 residues. CDR3: CASSLAGPNEQFF. The CDR3 bases are TGTGCCAGCAGTCTTGCAGGGCCGAATGAGCAGTTCTTC.

This clone was counted only a few times. The rearrangement joins TRBV5-1 to TRBJ2-7; 8 nucleotides match TRBD1. Germline CDR1 is SGHRS and CDR2 is YFSETQ. The CDR3 contains 14 residues. V was clipped by 0 bases and J by 3 bases; unmatched bases: 2. CDR3 DNA: TGCGCCAGCAGCTTGGGGACAGGGTTCTACGAGCAGTACTTC. This codes for CASSLGTGFYEQYF.

This clone has only a few counts. V is TRBV4-3 and J is TRBJ2-2; D possibly corresponds to TRBD1 (5 bases). CDR1 and CDR2 from the germline V gene are LGHNA and YSLEER. Between the trimmed V and J ends, which lost 0 bases and 4 bases, there was a span of 18 bases. The CDR3 is 18 residues long. As DNA, the CDR3 is TGCGCCAGCAGCCAAGAATATTCGTCCAGGGCGACCACCGGGGAGCTGTTTTTT. Its translation is CASSQEYSSRATTGELFF.

The CDR3 here is CASSIVGGYYGYTF. CDR3 nucleotides: TGTGCCAGTAGTATAGTAGGGGGCTACTATGGCTACACCTTC. This chain connects TRBV19 to TRBJ1-2; TRBD1 matches 7 bases. V dropped 1 base and J dropped 3; count of bases not matched to a gene: 2. Germline V gene data show CDR1 as LNHDA and CDR2 as SQIVND (reference sequence). The CDR3 spans 14 residues.

V gene TRBV5-4 combines with J gene TRBJ2-7; tentatively, D is TRBD1 (6 bases). Germline lookup yields CDR1 SGHNT and CDR2 YYREEE (reference sequence). The CDR3 contains 14 residues. With 3 bases removed from V and 2 bases from J, the gap between germline ends came to 12 bases. The DNA for the CDR3 is TGTGCCAGCAGCTGGGGACAAGGCACCTACGAGCAGTACTTC. As protein: CASSWGQGTYEQYF.

About this clone itself: Relative to the germline gene, one junction end is altered; a read error may explain this. J is TRBJ2-5 and V is TRBV7-7; possibly TRBD2 for D (6 bases). Germline loops: CDR1 SSHAT, CDR2 FNYEAQ (reference sequence). This CDR3 comprises 17 residues. DNA of the CDR3: TGTGCTAGCAGCTTAGCGTCAGCAGAGGGACTGGAAGAGACCCAGTACTTC. Translated, it gives CASSLASAEGLEETQYF.

V usage is TRBV15 and J usage is TRBJ1-4; D may be TRBD1 (6 bases). V dropped 5 bases and J dropped 2 bases, with 9 bases sitting between them. CDR3 length: 14 amino acids. Germline V gene data show CDR1 as LNHNV and CDR2 as YYDKDF (reference sequence). The CDR3: CATSRTVTNEKLFF. The CDR3 nucleotides read TGTGCCACCAGCCGGACAGTGACTAATGAAAAACTGTTTTTT.

This chain connects TRBV9 to TRBJ2-7; 9 positions agree with TRBD1. The V gene's germline CDR1 is SGDLS and CDR2 YYNGEE. The CDR3 is 15 amino acids. Germline trimming cut 4 bases from V and 0 bases from J; bases unmatched to any gene: 5. The CDR3 loop is CASSLGQGSSYEQYF. As DNA, the CDR3 is TGTGCCAGCAGCCTCGGACAGGGGAGCTCCTACGAGCAGTACTTC. Full variable domain (outside the CDR3, taken from reference TRBV9 and TRBJ2-7): DSGVTQTPKHLITATGQRVTLRCSPRSGDLSVYWYQQSLDQGLQFLIQYYNGEERAKGNILERFSAQQFPDLHSELNLSSLELGDSALYFCASSLGQGSSYEQYFGPGTRLTVT.

This chain links TRBV7-8 with TRBJ1-6, with D uncertain. The CDR3 totals 15 residues. Germline CDR1 is SGHVS and CDR2 is FQNEAQ. V lost 1 base, J lost 6 bases, and 10 bases lay in between. CDR3 in DNA: TGTGCCAGCAGCTTAGTTGCAGGTCCTAATTCACCCCTCCACTTT. Translation: CASSLVAGPNSPLHF.

This clone is a singleton in its sample. The chain links TRBV19 to TRBJ1-5, with unresolved D. Germline-derived CDR1 and CDR2 are LNHDA and SQIVND (reference sequence). The CDR3 runs 15 residues. The V end lost 3 bases, the J end lost 1 base, and 10 bases lay between the germline ends. The CDR3 DNA reads as TGTGCCAGTAGTATCGGGTCGATGAGCAATCAGCCCCAGCATTTT. Encoded protein: CASSIGSMSNQPQHF.

This chain links TRBV9 with TRBJ2-3; TRBD1 agrees at 11 bases. V shed 3 bases, J shed 4 bases, and the junction held 1 base outside the gene matches. Germline CDR1 SGDLS, CDR2 YYNGEE. This CDR3 contains 14 residues. The CDR3 is CASSGTGGPDTQYF. For the CDR3, the DNA is TGTGCCAGCAGCGGGACAGGGGGCCCAGATACGCAGTATTTT. Combining the CDR3 with reference TRBV9 and TRBJ2-3 gives the whole variable domain DSGVTQTPKHLITATGQRVTLRCSPRSGDLSVYWYQQSLDQGLQFLIQYYNGEERAKGNILERFSAQQFPDLHSELNLSSLELGDSALYFCASSGTGGPDTQYFGPGTRLTVL.

Regarding this clone: The same CDR3 can be traced to other DNA sequences in this sample. This sequence joins TRBV7-2 and TRBJ1-2; a possible D gene is TRBD1 (6 bases). The CDR3 runs to 13 residues. Between the trimmed V and J ends, which lost 1 base and 8 bases, there was a span of 11 bases. The V gene's germline CDR1 is SGHTA and CDR2 FQGNSA. CDR3 in amino acids: CASSLVAGEGYTF. DNA for the CDR3: TGTGCCAGCAGCTTAGTGGCAGGGGAGGGCTACACCTTC.

The V call is TRBV7-9, the J call TRBJ1-1; unclear D gene. This CDR3 has 11 amino acids. The V end was cut by 5 bases, the J end by 5 bases, with 6 bases between. Germline V gene sequence: CDR1 SEHNR, CDR2 FQNEAQ (reference sequence). Here the CDR3 reads CASSRQTEAFF. The CDR3 bases are TGTGCCAGCAGCCGCCAGACTGAAGCTTTCTTT.

This rearrangement joins TRBV6-6 to TRBJ2-1, with TRBD2 matching 12 bases. CDR1 and CDR2 from the germline V gene are MNHNY and SVGAGI (reference sequence). There are 14 residues in the CDR3. V lost 8 bases, J lost 8 bases, and 7 bases stayed unmatched. CDR3 nucleotide sequence: TGTGCCAGCCTCAGGACTAGCGGGGTCGATGAGCAGTTCTTC. This sequence encodes CASLRTSGVDEQFF.

The gene calls are TRBV19 and TRBJ2-4; maybe TRBD2 (5 bases). V was shortened by 0 bases and J by 6 bases, with 18 bases between the two germline ends. The CDR3 length is 17 residues. Germline CDR1 is LNHDA and CDR2 is SQIVND (reference sequence). The CDR3 DNA sequence: TGTGCCAGTAGTATAGATCCGTCTCGGTTTCGGGGAAACATTCAGTACTTC. Translating it yields CASSIDPSRFRGNIQYF.

The J gene is TRBJ1-5, the V gene TRBV7-2; the match to TRBD1 covers 8 bases. The CDR3 covers 18 residues. Unmatched junction bases numbered 14, after V lost 2 bases and J lost 5 bases. Per the germline V gene, CDR1 is SGHTA and CDR2 is FQGNSA. The CDR3 region is CASSLRYWQGARDQPQHF. The CDR3 coding sequence is TGTGCCAGCAGCTTACGTTATTGGCAGGGGGCGAGGGATCAGCCCCAGCATTTT.

V usage is TRBV2 and J usage is TRBJ1-6; no firm D call. Trimming pared 7 bases from V and 7 bases from J, leaving 11 bases between. Germline V gives CDR1 SNHLY, CDR2 FYNNEI. CDR3 length equals 13 residues. Here the CDR3 reads CASTPRENSPLHF. The CDR3 nucleotides read TGTGCCAGCACCCCCCGGGAGAATTCACCCCTCCACTTT.

The rearrangement links TRBV19 to TRBJ1-1, with no clear D. Deletions cut 3 bases from V and 1 base from J, with 9 bases between. Germline CDR1 is LNHDA and CDR2 is SQIVND (reference sequence). The CDR3 runs 14 residues. The CDR3 DNA sequence: TGTGCCAGTAGTATTTGGGCCAAGAACACTGAAGCTTTCTTT. Translation gives CASSIWAKNTEAFF.